These 27 T cell receptor beta chains originate from one sample sequenced in a study of T cell responses to AZD1222 COVID-19 vaccine. The assay was immunoSEQ multiplex PCR, and TCRdb's table has in-frame clones only and misses some. The data contain some 25,000 clones, around 90% of them singletons. Sequencing used peripheral blood, obtained 28 days after the second AZD1222 dose. The receptors originated from an adult who received the AZD1222 COVID-19 vaccine.

This clone was recorded once. This chain connects TRBV7-3 to TRBJ1-2; 7 nucleotides agree with TRBD1. The CDR3 consists of 14 residues. Trimming at V came to 2 bases and at J to 4 bases, leaving 4 bases not matched to a gene. The germline V gene encodes CDR1 SGHTA and CDR2 FQGTGA. DNA for the CDR3: TGTGCCAGCAGCTTAGGGGACAGCTCCTATGGCTACACCTTC. It is translated as CASSLGDSSYGYTF.

The chain couples TRBV18 to TRBJ1-1; TRBD1 aligns across 9 bases. The CDR3 totals 13 residues. Germline V gene sequence: CDR1 KGHSH, CDR2 LQKENI. Germline trimming cut 4 bases from V and 7 bases from J; bases unmatched to any gene: 4. This chain's CDR3 is CASSLRQGDEAFF. CDR3 DNA sequence: TGTGCCAGCTCACTTCGACAGGGGGATGAAGCTTTCTTT.

The chain couples TRBV7-9 to TRBJ2-7; D call uncertain. CDR3 length: 13 residues. The V and J ends lost 3 bases and 1 base respectively, with 7 bases between them. Germline-derived CDR1 and CDR2 are SEHNR and FQNEAQ (reference sequence). The chain's CDR3 is CASSLMGSYEQYF. DNA for the CDR3: TGTGCCAGCAGCTTGATGGGATCCTACGAGCAGTACTTC.

V is TRBV6-7 and J is TRBJ2-2; D remains unclear. TRBV6-7 qualifies as an ORF whose function is uncertain. Between the trimmed V and J ends, which lost 8 bases and 5 bases, there was a span of 3 bases. The CDR3 has 10 residues. The DNA for the CDR3 is TGTGCCAGCGGGACCGGGGAGCTGTTTTTT. Residues: CASGTGELFF.

The V call is TRBV7-2, the J call TRBJ2-6, with D unresolved. V dropped 5 bases and J dropped 0 bases, with 5 bases sitting between them. The CDR3 is made up of 14 amino acids. The germline V gene has CDR1 SGHTA and CDR2 FQGNSA. The CDR3: CASSLTSGANVLTF. For the CDR3, the DNA is TGTGCCAGCAGCCTTACCTCTGGGGCCAACGTCCTGACTTTC.

A single count supports this clone. The CDR3 spells CASSPTRASGANVLTF. The CDR3 DNA is TGTGCCAGCAGCCCCACAAGGGCCTCTGGGGCCAACGTCCTGACTTTC. V and J are TRBV2 and TRBJ2-6; D ambiguous. V was clipped by 6 bases and J by 0 bases, with 12 bases between them. The CDR3 extends over 16 amino acids. Germline-derived CDR1 and CDR2 are SNHLY and FYNNEI.

The chain recombines TRBV7-2 with TRBJ2-3, with 8 bases lining up with TRBD2. The CDR3 spans 17 residues. Per the germline V gene, CDR1 is SGHTA and CDR2 is FQGNSA. V was clipped by 0 bases and J by 7 bases; unmatched bases: 12. This CDR3 reads CASSLALGGRPPHTQYF. As DNA, the CDR3 is TGTGCCAGCAGCTTAGCGCTAGGCGGGAGGCCCCCTCATACGCAGTATTTT.

The chain carries TRBV6-5 and TRBJ2-4, with D perhaps matching TRBD1 or TRBD2 (6 bases each). Germline-derived CDR1 and CDR2 are MNHEY and SVGAGI. The V gene lost 0 bases and the J gene lost 12 bases, with 18 bases spanning the gap. This CDR3 spans 15 amino acids. The CDR3 DNA follows: TGTGCCAGCAGTTACTCTGCTTGGGGGGCTGGAGATCAGTACTTC. This translates into CASSYSAWGAGDQYF.

This chain joins TRBV20-1 and TRBJ1-4; D is uncertain. The germline CDR1 and CDR2 sequences are DFQATT and SNEGSKA (reference sequence). The germline V and J ends were trimmed by 5 bases and 6 bases, with 7 bases remaining between them. The CDR3 totals 11 residues. The CDR3 DNA sequence: TGCAGTGCTGGGCCTTATGAAAAACTGTTTTTT. It is translated as CSAGPYEKLFF.

CDR3 DNA: TGTGCCAGCAGTGAGGGGGGAAACACCGGGGAGCTGTTTTTT. Translating gives CASSEGGNTGELFF. The J gene is TRBJ2-2, the V gene TRBV6-4, with D possibly matching TRBD2 (6 bases). This CDR3 is built from 14 residues. The germline gives CDR1 MRHNA, CDR2 SNTAGT. The V gene lost 3 bases and the J gene lost 2 bases, with 7 bases spanning the gap.

The chain uses TRBV7-9 and TRBJ2-1; D may be TRBD1 or TRBD2 (5 bases each). Germline V gene lookup returns CDR1 SEHNR and CDR2 FQNEAQ (reference sequence). This CDR3 is 17 amino acids long. The V end was cut by 5 bases, the J end by 0 bases, with 17 bases between. CDR3 sequence: CASSPEEGLSSYNEQFF. The DNA for the CDR3 is TGTGCCAGCAGCCCCGAAGAGGGGCTTAGCTCCTACAATGAGCAGTTCTTC.

The chain joins TRBV15 to TRBJ2-7; unclear D gene. Germline CDR1 LNHNV, CDR2 YYDKDF (reference sequence). The CDR3 loop spans 14 amino acids. The V and J ends lost 0 bases and 1 base respectively, with 7 bases between them. The CDR3 DNA is TGTGCCACCAGCAGAGATCTCGGTTCCTACGAGCAGTACTTC. Translated: CATSRDLGSYEQYF.

The chain couples TRBV9 to TRBJ2-1, with a tentative D call TRBD2 (6 bases). CDR1 SGDLS and CDR2 YYNGEE come from the germline V gene. V was pared by 0 bases and J by 4 bases, with 11 bases between. The CDR3 covers 15 residues. The CDR3: CASSVAPAGYNEQFF. The CDR3 DNA is TGTGCCAGCAGCGTAGCACCAGCGGGTTACAATGAGCAGTTCTTC.

V and J are TRBV20-1 and TRBJ2-1; TRBD2 matches at 12 bases. In germline, CDR1 is DFQATT, CDR2 SNEGSKA (reference sequence). The CDR3 extends over 11 amino acids. The CDR3 DNA follows: TGCAGCGGACTAGCGGGAAATGAGCAGTTCTTC. It encodes CSGLAGNEQFF.

The J gene is TRBJ2-7, the V gene TRBV10-3, with D unresolved. Trimming pared 4 bases from V and 12 bases from J, leaving 16 bases between. CDR1 and CDR2 from the germline V gene are ENHRY and SYGVKD. This CDR3 region has 12 residues. CDR3 DNA sequence: TGTGCCATCAGTGCCCTCAACGGGCCGACGTACTTC. Its protein product is CAISALNGPTYF.

The gene calls are TRBV28 and TRBJ1-2; 7 nucleotides line up with TRBD1. V lost 8 bases to trimming and J lost 4 bases; unmatched junction nucleotides: 13. This CDR3 is 15 amino acids long. Germline V CDR1 and CDR2: MDHEN, SYDVKM. CDR3 bases: TGTGCCAGCGGCCCCCCGACAGGGCGATTCTATGGCTACACCTTC. This encodes CASGPPTGRFYGYTF.

The rearrangement links TRBV30 to TRBJ1-5; 9 bases map to TRBD1. Germline CDR1 reads GTSNPN; CDR2 reads SVGIG (reference sequence). CDR3 length equals 14 residues. With 4 bases clipped from V and 6 bases from J, the junction kept 7 bases outside the gene matches. CDR3 in DNA: TGTGCCTGGAATACACAGGGGGCGGGTCAGCCCCAGCATTTT. It specifies CAWNTQGAGQPQHF. The whole variable domain, remainder taken from reference TRBV30 and TRBJ1-5, is SQTIHQWPATLVQPVGSPLSLECTVEGTSNPNLYWYRQAAGRGLQLLFYSVGIGQISSEVPQNLSASRPQDRQFILSSKKLLLSDSGFYLCAWNTQGAGQPQHFGDGTRLSIL.

This chain connects TRBV4-1 to TRBJ2-1, with 10 bases lining up with TRBD2. Germline CDR1 MGHRA, CDR2 YSYEKL. Trimming removed 4 bases from V and 7 bases from J; junction bases left unmatched: 10. The CDR3 sequence is 16 residues long. In DNA, the CDR3 is TGCGCCAGCAGCCGAGTACCTAGCGGGAGAGGAAATGAGCAGTTCTTC. This gives the protein CASSRVPSGRGNEQFF.

V gene TRBV6-2 or TRBV6-3 combines with J gene TRBJ1-6; D not certain. Trimming shortened V by 4 bases and J by 3 bases, and 10 bases separated the two germline ends. The CDR3 spans 15 residues. The V gene's germline CDR1 is MNHEY and CDR2 SVGEGT. CDR3 sequence (DNA): TGTGCCAGCAGTTCTTTCGAACGCTATAATTCACCCCTCCACTTT. Amino acid sequence: CASSSFERYNSPLHF.

The table lists this clone with a few counts. This chain connects TRBV7-2 to TRBJ2-4; D is ambiguous. V lost 1 base and J 6 bases, leaving 7 bases between the germline ends. CDR1 is SGHTA, CDR2 FQGNSA, per germline. This CDR3 is 13 amino acids long. CDR3 DNA sequence: TGTGCCAGCAGCTTAGTGAGCAGAAACATTCAGTACTTC. This sequence encodes CASSLVSRNIQYF. The variable domain in full, completed from reference TRBV7-2 and TRBJ2-4, reads GAGVSQSPSNKVTEKGKDVELRCDPISGHTALYWYRQSLGQGLEFLIYFQGNSAPDKSGLPSDRFSAERTGGSVSTLTIQRTQQEDSAVYLCASSLVSRNIQYFGAGTRLSVL.

The J gene is TRBJ2-7, the V gene TRBV6-5, with 7 bases fitting TRBD1. Per the germline V gene, CDR1 is MNHEY and CDR2 is SVGAGI. V shed 2 bases and J 1 base; nucleotides not matched to a gene: 2. The CDR3 runs 14 residues. The DNA for the CDR3 is TGTGCCAGCAGTTACCTGACAGGGTCCTACGAGCAGTACTTC. It is translated as CASSYLTGSYEQYF.

This sequence joins TRBV12-3 or TRBV12-4 and TRBJ2-3; the D gene could be TRBD1 or TRBD2 (6 bases each). CDR3 length: 13 residues. The V gene lost 4 bases and the J gene lost 4 bases, with 9 bases spanning the gap. The CDR3 loop is CASSSGGADTQYF. CDR3 nucleotide sequence: TGTGCCAGCAGTTCCGGGGGCGCAGATACGCAGTATTTT.

The chain links TRBV6-2 or TRBV6-3 to TRBJ2-4, with a possible D match to TRBD1 (5 bases). V lost 2 bases and J 6 bases, leaving 5 bases between the germline ends. Germline V CDR1 and CDR2: MNHEY, SVGEGT. This CDR3 comprises 12 residues. CDR3 protein: CASSYRGNIQYF. The CDR3 coding sequence is TGTGCCAGCAGTTACAGGGGAAACATTCAGTACTTC.

This sequence joins TRBV10-3 and TRBJ2-7, with 11 bases aligning to TRBD2. The germline CDR1 and CDR2 sequences are ENHRY and SYGVKD. V gave up 6 bases and J gave up 5 bases; unmatched junction bases: 3. The CDR3 contains 13 residues. The CDR3 bases are TGTGCCATCAGATCTAGCGGGAGGAACGAGCAGTACTTC. This encodes CAIRSSGRNEQYF.

This chain connects TRBV3-1 (or the pseudogene TRBV3-2) to TRBJ2-5; 7 nucleotides match TRBD2. With 3 bases clipped from V and 3 bases from J, the junction kept 7 bases outside the gene matches. CDR3 size: 15 residues. Germline loops: CDR1 LGHDT, CDR2 YNNKEL (reference sequence). The CDR3 loop reads CASSHYGGREETQYF. The CDR3 bases are TGTGCCAGCAGCCATTACGGGGGGAGGGAAGAGACCCAGTACTTC.

The chain carries TRBV16 and TRBJ1-6; possible D gene TRBD1, 6 bases. CDR1 KGHSY and CDR2 FQNENV come from the germline V gene. Trimming pared 4 bases from V and 10 bases from J, leaving 11 bases between. The CDR3 is 13 amino acids. CDR3: CASSLTGRSPLHF. The CDR3 bases are TGTGCCAGCAGCCTAACAGGGAGGTCACCCCTCCACTTT. The complete variable domain, with remaining parts taken from reference TRBV16 and TRBJ1-6, reads GEEVAQTPKHLVRGEGQKAKLYCAPIKGHSYVFWYQQVLKNEFKFLISFQNENVFDETGMPKERFSAKCLPNSPCSLEIQATKLEDSAVYFCASSLTGRSPLHFGNGTRLTVT.

The chain links TRBV5-4 to TRBJ2-7, with 10 bases aligning to TRBD2. V lost 4 bases to trimming and J lost 2 bases; unmatched junction nucleotides: 3. The CDR3 length is 14 residues. Germline V CDR1 and CDR2: SGHNT, YYREEE (reference sequence). CDR3 sequence reads: CASSPSGGTYEQYF. Here the CDR3 DNA reads TGTGCCAGCAGCCCTAGCGGGGGCACCTACGAGCAGTACTTC.